This TCR beta chain appears in the sequencing data of a study of siplizumab effects on memory and regulatory T cells. The study's findings and limits: In unstimulated cells, naive T cells appeared more diverse than memory T cells and seemed major alloresponse contributors.

Using immunoSEQ multiplex PCR, the repertoire was profiled, and TCRdb retains in-frame clones only, with some absent. The sample consists of around 100,000 clones, 85% to 95% of them appearing once. About this clone itself: Its antigen is currently unknown.

Trimming removed 6 bases at V and 0 bases at J, with 12 bases between. This CDR3 contains 15 residues. Germline V gene data show CDR1 as SQVTM and CDR2 as ANQGSEA. The TCR comes from a human donor in good health. The chain carries TRBV29-1 and TRBJ2-6; D is uncertain. Sample: non-Treg CD4+ T cells sorted from blood. This chain's CDR3 is CSVQQPNSGANVLTF. DNA of the CDR3: TGCAGCGTGCAGCAGCCAAACTCTGGGGCCAACGTCCTGACTTTC.